This TCR beta chain was profiled in a study of blood T cells in healthy people across ages. Study observations and caveats: Getting older went along with TCR beta diversity per million T cells dropping roughly linearly.

A remark on this clonotype: Its antigen is not known.

CDR3 size: 15 residues. Germline lookup yields CDR1 DFQATT and CDR2 SNEGSKA (reference sequence). PCR was performed a second time for 7 to 11 cycles using a sample-barcoded 5' primer and a J-beta primer mix. All cDNA molecules were each tagged by a template-switch adaptor with 12 random nucleotides. TCRdb fed the 5' RACE reads into MiXCR, producing one record per CDR3 protein. The top ten hold about 23% of the sample, which has over 1,500,000 distinct CDR3 sequences, roughly 43% seen once. This chain uses TRBV20-1 with TRBJ2-4; weak D call: TRBD1 (6 bases). Near its end, the DNA agrees better with TRBJ2-7, so the J call may be wrong. The clonotype originates from a human donor in good health. The source material was blood. This chain's CDR3 is CSARGRGTSGHEQYF. The CDR3 region has the DNA TGCAGTGCTAGGGGCAGGGGCACCTCCGGACACGAGCAGTACTTC.